This TCR beta chain was sequenced for a study of Graves' ophthalmopathy and Graves' hyperthyroidism. Study in general: Specimen type is peripheral blood, obtained at initial diagnosis before any treatment.

General study points: Between ophthalmopathy and stable hyperthyroidism, a 13-signature model drew a separation with approximately 90% sensitivity and 70% to 84% specificity.

Uncontrolled infections, pregnancy, lactation or other autoimmune diseases led to patient exclusion. Fresh peripheral blood, around 10 ml, was the PBMC source. Between the trimmed V and J ends, which lost 4 bases and 2 bases, there was a span of 13 bases. CDR3 length: 16 amino acids. CDR1 is SGHDT and CDR2 is YYEEEE in the germline V gene. In its sample, this clonotype was seen many times. The antigen is unknown. Amplification of TCR beta CDR3 regions used RNA transcripts. Following a first-round RT-PCR that used HTBI primers, a second-round multiplex PCR was carried out. TCRdb re-derived calls from the multiplex PCR reads in MiXCR, one entry per CDR3 protein. The table lists some 370,000 distinct CDR3 sequences, roughly 17% of them singletons.

The origin of this receptor is an adult woman with stable Graves' hyperthyroidism. The genes are TRBV5-6 and TRBJ2-6; D tentatively reads TRBD1 or TRBD2 (5 bases each). Sequencing input: peripheral blood. CDR3 amino acids: CASSPEVGAGANVLTF. CDR3 coding DNA: TGTGCCAGCAGCCCGGAGGTGGGGGCTGGGGCCAACGTCCTGACTTTC.